This T cell receptor beta chain was obtained from a study of blood T cell repertoires in COVID-19. Whole-study context: The study drew acute and convalescent COVID-19 samples from the United States, Italy and Spain. T cells, B-cell-depleted T cells, or PBMCs provided the cDNA or gDNA that served as material.

This CDR3 contains 15 residues. CDR1 SGHTA and CDR2 FQGTGA come from the germline V gene. Losses at the gene ends were 0 bases for V and 12 bases for J; bases not matched to a gene: 8. Original handling: Quantification of nucleated cells was approximated via reference gene primer amplification. The method was immunoSEQ multiplex PCR; TCRdb's version includes in-frame clones alone and lacks a portion of them. The V and J calls and clone size come from that table; D and trimming were worked out from the DNA. The profile shows about 87,000 clones, about 87% of them singletons. V is TRBV7-3 and J is TRBJ2-1; 10 bases fit TRBD1. What was sequenced was peripheral blood. The clonotype comes from a human donor with acute or convalescent COVID-19. The donor label of this sample is uncertain. As DNA, the CDR3 is TGTGCCAGCAGCTTAACGGGACAGGGGTCTCGGGTGCAGTTCTTC. This encodes CASSLTGQGSRVQFF.